The clone carrying this TCR beta chain was seen many times. Its antigen remains unknown. Scientists amplified the TCR beta CDR3 regions from RNA transcripts. HTBI primers were used in a first-round RT-PCR, which preceded a second-round multiplex PCR. TCRdb ran MiXCR on the multiplex PCR reads and lists one entry per CDR3 protein. This table holds around 1.1 million distinct CDR3 sequences, roughly two fifths found once. This sample was taken from a study of Graves' ophthalmopathy and Graves' hyperthyroidism. The overall study: Hyperthyroidism was classified as stable if no ophthalmopathy occurred within 18 months of follow-up.

V shed 0 bases and J 4 bases; nucleotides not matched to a gene: 4. CDR1 and CDR2 from the germline V gene are SGHVS and FQNEAQ. This CDR3 is 15 amino acids long. Regarding the study as a whole: Most expanded clonotypes from thyroid (those above 0.001 frequency) were also found in blood.

The sequencing sample was made of peripheral blood or thyroid tissue (not recorded which). The receptor was derived from an adult man with Graves' hyperthyroidism. The V gene is TRBV7-8, the J gene TRBJ2-7; TRBD2 aligns across 9 bases. CDR3 in amino acids: CASSLAPSGDYEQYF. CDR3 DNA: TGTGCCAGCAGCTTAGCTCCTAGCGGGGATTACGAGCAGTACTTC.